This T cell receptor beta chain was recovered during a study of cytomegalovirus exposure and HLA in healthy donors. Findings and caveats of the study: Altogether, some 170 TCR beta chains were recorded as cytomegalovirus-associated. With later analysis, a missense DCLRE1C variant became linked to TCR beta V- and J-gene trimming. The authors considered a cluster of highly shared sequence variants likely to be a sequencing artifact.

Per germline, CDR1 MNHNY and CDR2 SVGAGI (reference sequence). The length of the CDR3 is 13 residues. V lost 6 bases to trimming and J lost 4 bases, with 11 bases between them. Comments on this clone: Its target is unknown.

Both 60 Vbeta primers and 13 Jbeta primers went into the PCR. TCRdb keeps only in-frame clones here, not all; method: immunoSEQ multiplex PCR. The top ten clones hold 2.5% of a sample with approximately 140,000 clones, 82% of them seen once. The sequenced material came from PBMCs. The TCR comes from a male donor in good health and CMV-seronegative. The genes are TRBV6-6 and TRBJ2-3, with no clear D. The CDR3 nucleotides read TGTGCCAGCAGCAGCCCAGGCGCAGATACGCAGTATTTT. Translation: CASSSPGADTQYF.